This T cell receptor beta chain was recorded in a study of regulatory T cells in long-lasting Graves disease. Building the TCR beta libraries relied on iRepertoire HTBI primers, and CDR3 regions underwent Arm-PCR. TCRdb used MiXCR to reprocess the multiplex PCR reads, holding one entry per CDR3 protein. The sample lists 400,000 to 600,000 distinct CDR3 sequences, approximately 21% occurring once. Time point noted: persistent/refractory GD, antithyroid drugs over 5 years with positive TRAb. The TCR library used RNA extracted from PBMCs. Germline V gene sequence: CDR1 ENHRY, CDR2 SYGVKD. The V gene end was trimmed by 5 bases and the J gene end by 2 bases; junction bases not matched to a gene: 7. This CDR3 is built from 16 residues. This clonotype appeared a few times.

Sequenced here: peripheral blood mononuclear cells (PBMCs), sampled when the disease was refractory, from a patient treated with antithyroid drugs. This chain links TRBV10-3 with TRBJ2-5, with 11 bases identical to TRBD1. This TCR came from a female donor with Graves disease. The CDR3 loop reads CAISSGRDRGQETQYF. DNA for the CDR3: TGTGCCATCAGTTCCGGTCGGGACAGGGGGCAAGAGACCCAGTACTTC.